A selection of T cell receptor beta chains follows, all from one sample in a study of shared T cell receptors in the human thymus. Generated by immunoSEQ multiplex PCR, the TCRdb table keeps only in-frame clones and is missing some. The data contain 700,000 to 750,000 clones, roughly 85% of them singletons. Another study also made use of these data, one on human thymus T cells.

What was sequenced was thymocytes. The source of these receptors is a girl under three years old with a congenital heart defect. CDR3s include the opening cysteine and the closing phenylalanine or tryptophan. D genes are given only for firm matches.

CDR3 DNA: TGTGCCAGCAGGTACCGACAGGCGATTTATAGCAATCAGCCCCAGCATTTT
CDR3 protein: CASRYRQAIYSNQPQHF
D gene: .
V gene: TRBV6-4
J gene: TRBJ1-5

CDR3 DNA: TGTGCCAGCAGTTTCCTCCAGGGTAAAGACTCTGGGGCCAACGTCCTGACTTTC
CDR3 protein: CASSFLQGKDSGANVLTF
D gene: .
V gene: TRBV28
J gene: TRBJ2-6

CDR3 DNA: TGTGCCAGCAGTGACATCCCCTCCGGGACTGAAGCTTTCTTT
CDR3 protein: CASSDIPSGTEAFF
D gene: .
V gene: TRBV6-4
J gene: TRBJ1-1

CDR3 DNA: TGTGCCAGCAGCTACTTCGTTTCAGGGGGCTTGTACACTGAAGCTTTCTTT
CDR3 protein: CASSYFVSGGLYTEAFF
D gene: TRBD1
V gene: TRBV5-6
J gene: TRBJ1-1

CDR3 DNA: TGTGCCAGCAGTTTAGCCCGAGATTCCTGGGTCGGAGTGAACACTGAAGCTTTCTTT
CDR3 protein: CASSLARDSWVGVNTEAFF
D gene: .
V gene: TRBV27
J gene: TRBJ1-1

CDR3 DNA: TGTGCCAGCACTAGGGGAAGTAGCGGGGATGAGGAGACCCAGTACTTC
CDR3 protein: CASTRGSSGDEETQYF
D gene: TRBD2
V gene: TRBV2
J gene: TRBJ2-5

CDR3 DNA: TGTGCCAGCAGCTTAGACTCGACAGGGTTTCTCACTGAAGCTTTCTTT
CDR3 protein: CASSLDSTGFLTEAFF
D gene: TRBD1
V gene: TRBV11-2
J gene: TRBJ1-1

CDR3 DNA: TGTGCCAGCAGCCAGGACAGGGTATCTGGCTACACCTTC
CDR3 protein: CASSQDRVSGYTF
D gene: TRBD1
V gene: TRBV5-5
J gene: TRBJ1-2

CDR3 DNA: TGTGCCAGCAGTGACAGGGCTGGCTACACCTTC
CDR3 protein: CASSDRAGYTF
D gene: .
V gene: TRBV6-1
J gene: TRBJ1-2

CDR3 DNA: TGTGCTAGTGGTTTGGGTGAAGGTTCTACAGCAGGCATGAACACTGAAGCTTTCTTT
CDR3 protein: CASGLGEGSTAGMNTEAFF
D gene: .
V gene: TRBV12-5
J gene: TRBJ1-1

CDR3 DNA: TGCGCCAGCAGCCCAAGGACGACAGGGAAAGAGACCCAGTACTTC
CDR3 protein: CASSPRTTGKETQYF
D gene: TRBD1
V gene: TRBV4-1
J gene: TRBJ2-5

CDR3 DNA: TGTGCCAGCAGCCACCAGACAGGGAAAGCTTTCTTT
CDR3 protein: CASSHQTGKAFF
D gene: TRBD1
V gene: TRBV14
J gene: TRBJ1-1

CDR3 DNA: TGTGCCAGCATGGGTGGGGGACAGGGTTATAAGAATGGCTACACCTTC
CDR3 protein: CASMGGGQGYKNGYTF
D gene: TRBD1
V gene: TRBV25-1
J gene: TRBJ1-2

CDR3 DNA: TGTGCCAGCAGTCCCGGGACAGGGGAAGAGACCCAGTACTTC
CDR3 protein: CASSPGTGEETQYF
D gene: TRBD1
V gene: TRBV27
J gene: TRBJ2-5

CDR3 DNA: TGTGCCTGGAGCGCAAGGCAGGGTCTGGAGCAGTACTTC
CDR3 protein: CAWSARQGLEQYF
D gene: .
V gene: TRBV30
J gene: TRBJ2-7

CDR3 DNA: TGTGCCAGCAGCCAAGAGAGGCGGGGGAGCTCTGGAAACACCATATATTTT
CDR3 protein: CASSQERRGSSGNTIYF
D gene: .
V gene: TRBV4-2
J gene: TRBJ1-3

CDR3 DNA: TGTGCCAGTAGTGGACTAGGCTTGGAGACCCAGTACTTC
CDR3 protein: CASSGLGLETQYF
D gene: TRBD2
V gene: TRBV19
J gene: TRBJ2-5

CDR3 DNA: TGTGCCAGTACCAAATCTAACTATGGCTACACCTTC
CDR3 protein: CASTKSNYGYTF
D gene: .
V gene: TRBV19
J gene: TRBJ1-2

CDR3 DNA: TGTGCCTGTGGGAACCTGGACAGGGATTCACCCCTCCACTTT
CDR3 protein: CACGNLDRDSPLHF
D gene: TRBD1
V gene: TRBV30
J gene: TRBJ1-6

CDR3 DNA: TGTGCCAGCAGGCAGGGTGGAAAAGGGGATGGCTACACCTTC
CDR3 protein: CASRQGGKGDGYTF
D gene: .
V gene: TRBV6-5
J gene: TRBJ1-2

CDR3 DNA: TGTGCCAGCAGACCAAGACAGGGGAACTATGGCTACACCTTC
CDR3 protein: CASRPRQGNYGYTF
D gene: TRBD1
V gene: TRBV7-2
J gene: TRBJ1-2

CDR3 DNA: TGTGCCAGCAGTTCCCCCCACCGACTAGCGGGGGGGCAGACCGGGGAGCTGTTTTTT
CDR3 protein: CASSSPHRLAGGQTGELFF
D gene: TRBD2
V gene: TRBV28
J gene: TRBJ2-2

CDR3 DNA: TGTGCCACCCTATCCCGGGGGTCATCCCCCTATGGCTACACCTTC
CDR3 protein: CATLSRGSSPYGYTF
D gene: .
V gene: TRBV19
J gene: TRBJ1-2

CDR3 DNA: TGTGCCAGCAGCTCAAAAGGGGGAACTGGAAACACCATATATTTT
CDR3 protein: CASSSKGGTGNTIYF
D gene: .
V gene: TRBV14
J gene: TRBJ1-3

CDR3 DNA: TGTGCCAGTAGTATAGGGTCCGGGGGGGTTCAAGAGACCCAGTACTTC
CDR3 protein: CASSIGSGGVQETQYF
D gene: TRBD2
V gene: TRBV19
J gene: TRBJ2-5

CDR3 DNA: TGTGCCAGCTCGAGAGAACTAGCGGGGGCAGATACGCAGTATTTT
CDR3 protein: CASSRELAGADTQYF
D gene: TRBD2
V gene: TRBV25-1
J gene: TRBJ2-3

CDR3 DNA: TGTGCCAGCAGTTACCACCACGGTCACTATGGCTACACCTTC
CDR3 protein: CASSYHHGHYGYTF
D gene: .
V gene: TRBV6-5
J gene: TRBJ1-2

CDR3 DNA: TGTGCCAGCAGTGAAAGGGGAGTAGCGGGGGTTCACCCCTCCTACGAGCAGTACTTC
CDR3 protein: CASSERGVAGVHPSYEQYF
D gene: TRBD2
V gene: TRBV6-1
J gene: TRBJ2-7

CDR3 DNA: TGCGCCAGCAGCCAAGAAGAGGTTAGACAGGGGAAGGACACTGAAGCTTTCTTT
CDR3 protein: CASSQEEVRQGKDTEAFF
D gene: TRBD1
V gene: TRBV4-1
J gene: TRBJ1-1